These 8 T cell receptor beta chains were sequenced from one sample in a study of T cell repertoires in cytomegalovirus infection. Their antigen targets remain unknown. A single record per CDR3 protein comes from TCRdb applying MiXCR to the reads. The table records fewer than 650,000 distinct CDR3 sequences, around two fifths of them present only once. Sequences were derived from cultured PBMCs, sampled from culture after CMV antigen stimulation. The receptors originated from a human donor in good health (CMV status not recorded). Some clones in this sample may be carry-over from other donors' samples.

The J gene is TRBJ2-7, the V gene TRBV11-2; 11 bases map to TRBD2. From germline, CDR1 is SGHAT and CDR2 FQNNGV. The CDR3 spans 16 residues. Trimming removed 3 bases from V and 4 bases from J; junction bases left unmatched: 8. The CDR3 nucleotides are TGTGCCAGCAGCTTTACGCGACTAGCGGGACGATACGAGCAGTACTTC. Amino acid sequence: CASSFTRLAGRYEQYF.

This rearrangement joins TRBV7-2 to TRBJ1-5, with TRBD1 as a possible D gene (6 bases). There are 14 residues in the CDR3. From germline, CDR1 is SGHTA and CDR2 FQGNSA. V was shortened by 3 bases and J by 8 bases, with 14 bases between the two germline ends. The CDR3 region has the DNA TGTGCCAGCAGCTTCGGCAGGGGCAGGGAGCCCCAGCATTTT. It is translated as CASSFGRGREPQHF.

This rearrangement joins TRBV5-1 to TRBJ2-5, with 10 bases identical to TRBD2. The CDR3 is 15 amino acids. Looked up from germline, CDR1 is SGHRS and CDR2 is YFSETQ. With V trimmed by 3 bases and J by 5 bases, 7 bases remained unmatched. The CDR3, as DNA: TGCGCCAGCAGCTACAATCCGACTAGCGGGGAGACCCAGTACTTC. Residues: CASSYNPTSGETQYF.

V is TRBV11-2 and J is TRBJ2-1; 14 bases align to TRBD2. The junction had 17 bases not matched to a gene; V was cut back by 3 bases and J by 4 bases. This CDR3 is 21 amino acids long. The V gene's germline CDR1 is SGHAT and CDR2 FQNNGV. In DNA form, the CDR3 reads TGTGCCAGCAGCTTTTGGGGCGGGACTAGCGGGAGTAGGGGTAGTTACAATGAGCAGTTCTTC. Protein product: CASSFWGGTSGSRGSYNEQFF.

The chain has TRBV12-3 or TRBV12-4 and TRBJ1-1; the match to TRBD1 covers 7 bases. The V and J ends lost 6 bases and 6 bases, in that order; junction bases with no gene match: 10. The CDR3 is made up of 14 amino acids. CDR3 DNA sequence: TGTGCCAGCAGCCCTGGGACAGTGAGCGCTGAAGCTTTCTTT. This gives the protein CASSPGTVSAEAFF.

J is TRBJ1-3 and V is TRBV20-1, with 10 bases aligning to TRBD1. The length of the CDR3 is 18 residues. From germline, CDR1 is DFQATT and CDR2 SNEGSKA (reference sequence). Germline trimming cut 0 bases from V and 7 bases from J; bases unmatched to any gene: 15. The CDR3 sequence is CSARESPVPGQGWNTIYF. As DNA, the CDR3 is TGCAGTGCTAGAGAGAGTCCCGTCCCGGGACAGGGGTGGAACACCATATATTTT.

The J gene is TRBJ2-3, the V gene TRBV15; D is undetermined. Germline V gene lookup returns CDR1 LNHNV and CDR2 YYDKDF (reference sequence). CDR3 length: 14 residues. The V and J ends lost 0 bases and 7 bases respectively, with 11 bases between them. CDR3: CATSRERTVNTQYF. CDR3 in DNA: TGTGCCACCAGCAGAGAGAGGACGGTTAATACGCAGTATTTT.

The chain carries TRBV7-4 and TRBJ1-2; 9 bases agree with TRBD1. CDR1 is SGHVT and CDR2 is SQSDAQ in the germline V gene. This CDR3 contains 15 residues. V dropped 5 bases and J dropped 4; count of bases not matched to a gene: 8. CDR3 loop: CASSPGTGKGYGYTF. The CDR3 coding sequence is TGTGCCAGCAGCCCTGGGACAGGGAAAGGCTATGGCTACACCTTC. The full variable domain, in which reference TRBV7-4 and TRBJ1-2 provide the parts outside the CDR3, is GAGVSQSPRYKVAKRGRDVALRCDSISGHVTLYWYRQTLGQGSEVLTYSQSDAQRDKSGRPSGRFSAERPERSVSTLKIQRTEQGDSAVYLCASSPGTGKGYGYTFGSGTRLTVV.